The TCR beta chain described here comes from a study of monozygotic twins with inflammatory bowel disease. Donors each gave about 2.6 ml of blood. cDNA encoding TCRalpha and TCRbeta underwent two nested PCRs of roughly 16 and 10 cycles, each of which was followed by bead purification. TCRdb re-called the 5' RACE reads and shows each CDR3 protein once, DNA omitted. This table lists approximately 45,000 distinct CDR3 sequences. The CDR3 is 20 amino acids. Per the germline V gene, CDR1 is MNHEY and CDR2 is SMNVEV (reference sequence). This receptor was obtained from a human donor with ulcerative colitis or Crohn's disease, or a healthy co-twin of an affected twin (not recorded which). Material for sequencing was blood. The chain has TRBV27 and TRBJ2-2; the TRBD2 assignment by TCRdb is unverifiable without DNA. CDR3 region: CASSLGPFPELAANTGELFF.